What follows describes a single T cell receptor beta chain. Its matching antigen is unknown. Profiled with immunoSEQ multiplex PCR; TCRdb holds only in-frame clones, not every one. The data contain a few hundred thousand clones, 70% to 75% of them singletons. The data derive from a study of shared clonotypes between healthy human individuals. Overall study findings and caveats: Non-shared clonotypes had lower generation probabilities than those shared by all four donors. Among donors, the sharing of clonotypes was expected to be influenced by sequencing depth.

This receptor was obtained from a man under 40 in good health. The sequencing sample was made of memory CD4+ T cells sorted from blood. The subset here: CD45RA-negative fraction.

The CDR3 here is CASSPEDRAGANVLTF. The DNA for the CDR3 is TGCGCCAGCAGCCCTGAAGACAGGGCTGGGGCCAACGTCCTGACTTTC. V gene TRBV5-1 combines with J gene TRBJ2-6; 7 bases are a match to TRBD1. The trim removed 4 bases at V and 2 bases at J, leaving 6 bases unmatched. The CDR3 extends over 16 amino acids. The germline gives CDR1 SGHRS, CDR2 YFSETQ.